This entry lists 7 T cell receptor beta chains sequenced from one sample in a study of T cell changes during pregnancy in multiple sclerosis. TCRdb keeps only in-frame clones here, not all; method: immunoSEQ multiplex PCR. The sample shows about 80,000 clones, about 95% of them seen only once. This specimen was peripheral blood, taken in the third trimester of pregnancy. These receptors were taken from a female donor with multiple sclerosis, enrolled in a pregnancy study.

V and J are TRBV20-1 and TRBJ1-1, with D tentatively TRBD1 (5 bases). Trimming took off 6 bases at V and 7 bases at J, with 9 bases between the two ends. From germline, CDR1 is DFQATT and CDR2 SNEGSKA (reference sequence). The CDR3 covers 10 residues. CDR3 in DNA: TGCAGTGCGGCAGGGATTGAAGCTTTCTTT. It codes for CSAAGIEAFF.

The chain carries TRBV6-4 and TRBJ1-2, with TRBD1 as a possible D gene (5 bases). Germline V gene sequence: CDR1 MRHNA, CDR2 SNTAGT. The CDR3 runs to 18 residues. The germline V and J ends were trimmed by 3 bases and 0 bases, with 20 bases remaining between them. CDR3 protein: CASSDRLTTKGPNYGYTF. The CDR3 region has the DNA TGTGCCAGCAGTGATAGGTTGACGACCAAGGGGCCTAACTATGGCTACACCTTC.

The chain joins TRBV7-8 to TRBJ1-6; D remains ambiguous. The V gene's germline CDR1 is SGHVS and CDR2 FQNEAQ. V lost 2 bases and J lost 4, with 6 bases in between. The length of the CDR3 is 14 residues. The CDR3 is CASSLSAYNSPLHF. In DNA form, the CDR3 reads TGTGCCAGCAGCTTATCAGCGTATAATTCACCCCTCCACTTT.

The CDR3 DNA sequence: TGTGCCAGCAGCTTGGGGGGGGGACCAATGAACACTGAAGCTTTCTTT. Translation gives CASSLGGGPMNTEAFF. The chain carries TRBV5-8 and TRBJ1-1; weak D call: TRBD1 (5 bases). CDR1 and CDR2 (germline): SGHTS, YDEGEE. Trimming stripped 0 bases from V and 0 bases from J, with 12 bases between. This CDR3 contains 16 residues.

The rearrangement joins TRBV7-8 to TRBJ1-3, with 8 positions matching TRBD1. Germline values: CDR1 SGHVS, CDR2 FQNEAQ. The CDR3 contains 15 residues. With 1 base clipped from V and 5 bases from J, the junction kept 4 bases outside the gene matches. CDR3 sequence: CASSLDGQGRNTIYF. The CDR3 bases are TGTGCCAGCAGCTTAGATGGACAGGGCCGAAACACCATATATTTT. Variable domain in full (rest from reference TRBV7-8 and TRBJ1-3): GAGVSQSPRYKVAKRGQDVALRCDPISGHVSLFWYQQALGQGPEFLTYFQNEAQLDKSGLPSDRFFAERPEGSVSTLKIQRTQQEDSAVYLCASSLDGQGRNTIYFGEGSWLTVV.

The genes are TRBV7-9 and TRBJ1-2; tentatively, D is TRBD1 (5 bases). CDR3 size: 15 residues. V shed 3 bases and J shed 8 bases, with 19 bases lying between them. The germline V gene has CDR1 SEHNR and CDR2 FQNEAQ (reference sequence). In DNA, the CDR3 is TGTGCCAGCAGCTTGGGGGGGAATTTGGTCGAGGGCTACACCTTC. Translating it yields CASSLGGNLVEGYTF.

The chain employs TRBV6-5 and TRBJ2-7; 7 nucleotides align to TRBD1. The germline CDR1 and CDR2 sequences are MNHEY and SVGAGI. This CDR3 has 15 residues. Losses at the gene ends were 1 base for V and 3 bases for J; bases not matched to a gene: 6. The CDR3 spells CASSYLETGRYEQYF. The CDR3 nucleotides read TGTGCCAGCAGTTACTTGGAGACAGGGCGCTACGAGCAGTACTTC.